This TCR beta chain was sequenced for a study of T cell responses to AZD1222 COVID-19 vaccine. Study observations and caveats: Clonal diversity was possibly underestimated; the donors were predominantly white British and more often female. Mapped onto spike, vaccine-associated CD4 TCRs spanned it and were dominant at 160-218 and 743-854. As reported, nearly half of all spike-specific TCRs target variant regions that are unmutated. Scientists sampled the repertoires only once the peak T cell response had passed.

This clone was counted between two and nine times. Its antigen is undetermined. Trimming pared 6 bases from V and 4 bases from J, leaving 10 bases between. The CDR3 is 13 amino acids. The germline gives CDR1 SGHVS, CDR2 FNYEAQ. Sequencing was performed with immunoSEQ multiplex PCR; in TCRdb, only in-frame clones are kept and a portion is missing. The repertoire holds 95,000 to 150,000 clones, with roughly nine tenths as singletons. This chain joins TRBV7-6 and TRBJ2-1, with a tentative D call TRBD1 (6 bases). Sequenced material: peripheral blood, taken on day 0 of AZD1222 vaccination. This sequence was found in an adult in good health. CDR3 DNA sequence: TGTGCCAGCAGACTCGGACAGTACAATGAGCAGTTCTTC. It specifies CASRLGQYNEQFF. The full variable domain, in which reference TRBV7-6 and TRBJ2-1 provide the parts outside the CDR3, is GAGVSQSPRYKVTKRGQDVALRCDPISGHVSLYWYRQALGQGPEFLTYFNYEAQQDKSGLPNDRFSAERPEGSISTLTIQRTEQRDSAMYRCASRLGQYNEQFFGPGTRLTVL.